Listed here are 16 T cell receptor beta chains from one sample, sequenced in a study of vaccination and CD4 T cells after COVID-19. For these TCRs, the target antigens are not known. Treatment here: roughly 11-day PBMC culture with coronavirus spike peptide pools or control peptides (ViraFEST assay). The Oncomine TCR Beta short-read assay sequenced DNA from cultured CD4+ T cells. Via MiXCR, TCRdb re-called the PCR reads, giving one row per CDR3 protein. The profile shows fewer than 15,000 distinct CDR3 sequences, around 38% of them singletons. Sequencing used CD4+ T cells from blood, cultured in vitro. Receptor source: a human donor who had recovered from COVID-19.

The chain links TRBV4-2 to TRBJ2-1; perhaps TRBD2 as D (5 bases). Trimming cost V 0 bases and J 5 bases, with 11 bases left between them. Germline CDR1 is LGHNA and CDR2 is YNFKEQ. The CDR3 is 15 amino acids. DNA for the CDR3: TGTGCCAGCAGCCAAGATCCTAGCCTCAACAATGAGCAGTTCTTC. It yields the protein CASSQDPSLNNEQFF.

V and J are TRBV7-4 and TRBJ2-5, with 7 bases that match TRBD1. Looked up from germline, CDR1 is SGHVT and CDR2 is SQSDAQ. The CDR3 is 14 residues long. V trimming: 5 bases; J trimming: 5 bases; junction bases outside the gene matches: 8. The CDR3 DNA reads TGTGCCAGCAGCCCTAAGGACAGGTGGGAGACCCAGTACTTC. This gives the protein CASSPKDRWETQYF.

The rearrangement links TRBV29-1 to TRBJ1-1; 12 bases align to TRBD1. The J segment lost 4 bases and the V segment lost 6 bases, leaving 9 bases of the junction unmatched. The CDR3 consists of 15 residues. CDR1 and CDR2 from the germline V gene are SQVTM and ANQGSEA. CDR3 region: CSVEGTGGAGTEAFF. CDR3 sequence (DNA): TGCAGCGTCGAGGGGACAGGGGGCGCGGGCACTGAAGCTTTCTTT.

The V call is TRBV20-1, the J call TRBJ2-3; 9 bases match TRBD1. There are 13 residues in the CDR3. Looked up from germline, CDR1 is DFQATT and CDR2 is SNEGSKA (reference sequence). CDR3 sequence: CRVDRGNTDTQYF. CDR3 bases: TGCAGGGTGGACAGGGGAAACACAGATACGCAGTATTTT.

This clonotype was seen a handful of times. The V and J genes are TRBV7-9 and TRBJ2-5, with D uncertain. V dropped 0 bases and J dropped 4 bases, with 3 bases sitting between them. This CDR3 comprises 12 residues. CDR1 SEHNR and CDR2 FQNEAQ come from the germline V gene (reference sequence). This chain's CDR3 is CASSLALETQYF. Here the CDR3 DNA reads TGTGCCAGCAGCTTAGCTTTAGAGACCCAGTACTTC.

V and J are TRBV5-4 and TRBJ1-1; 10 bases are a match to TRBD1. CDR3 length: 16 residues. CDR1 is SGHNT and CDR2 is YYREEE in the germline V gene (reference sequence). V lost 6 bases to trimming and J lost 0 bases; unmatched junction nucleotides: 8. The CDR3 loop reads CASKLRQGAMNTEAFF. CDR3 nucleotide sequence: TGTGCCAGCAAGTTGAGACAGGGGGCAATGAACACTGAAGCTTTCTTT.

The chain joins TRBV20-1 to TRBJ2-2, with D maybe TRBD2 (7 bases). The V end lost 1 base, the J end lost 4 bases, and 13 bases lay between the germline ends. Germline-derived CDR1 and CDR2 are DFQATT and SNEGSKA (reference sequence). The CDR3 is made up of 15 amino acids. The CDR3 loop reads CSARGGGAPTGELFF. The DNA for the CDR3 is TGCAGTGCTAGAGGAGGGGGGGCGCCCACCGGGGAGCTGTTTTTT.

V is TRBV2 and J is TRBJ1-1; TRBD1 might be the D (5 bases). Trimming pared 4 bases from V and 11 bases from J, leaving 14 bases between. This CDR3 has 12 residues. CDR1 is SNHLY, CDR2 FYNNEI, per germline. Here the CDR3 DNA reads TGTGCCAGCAGTGTGGGGGTGGAGGGGGCTTTCTTT. Translated, it gives CASSVGVEGAFF.

The chain uses TRBV5-1 and TRBJ2-5, with D perhaps matching TRBD1 (6 bases). Trimming took 5 bases from V and 3 from J, leaving 17 bases between them. The length of the CDR3 is 15 residues. Germline V gene data show CDR1 as SGHRS and CDR2 as YFSETQ. The CDR3 region is CASSRAGAGEETQYF. For the CDR3, the DNA is TGCGCCAGCAGTCGTGCAGGGGCTGGGGAAGAGACCCAGTACTTC.

J is TRBJ1-2 and V is TRBV7-2; 8 bases are a match to TRBD1. The CDR3 is made up of 18 amino acids. Unmatched junction bases numbered 18, after V lost 4 bases and J lost 5 bases. CDR1 and CDR2 from the germline V gene are SGHTA and FQGNSA. The CDR3 DNA sequence: TGTGCCAGCAGCTCGACCGCTCTTAAGGACAGGGAAAGATATGGCTACACCTTC. This gives the protein CASSSTALKDRERYGYTF.

This clonotype is a singleton in its sample. J is TRBJ1-2 and V is TRBV10-3, with no clear D. In germline, CDR1 is ENHRY, CDR2 SYGVKD. The CDR3 runs 14 residues. The germline V and J ends were trimmed by 3 bases and 3 bases, with 11 bases remaining between them. CDR3 amino acids: CAISDKWKHYGYTF. In DNA, the CDR3 is TGTGCCATCAGTGATAAATGGAAGCACTATGGCTACACCTTC.

There are a few counts of this clonotype. The gene calls are TRBV15 and TRBJ1-6; TRBD1 is a possible D gene (6 bases). The ends were cut back, 0 bases at V and 8 bases at J, with 11 bases in the middle. The CDR3 covers 15 residues. Germline assignment: CDR1 LNHNV and CDR2 YYDKDF (reference sequence). The CDR3 DNA is TGTGCCACCAGCAGAGACAGGGGATCCGATTCACCCCTCCACTTT. This encodes CATSRDRGSDSPLHF.

This chain links TRBV28 with TRBJ1-3; TRBD1 is a possible D gene (5 bases). The CDR3 consists of 16 residues. Germline CDR1 is MDHEN and CDR2 is SYDVKM. The V and J ends lost 8 bases and 0 bases respectively, with 17 bases between them. CDR3 bases: TGTGCCAGCTCGACCAAACAGGTTATCTCTGGAAACACCATATATTTT. Its protein product is CASSTKQVISGNTIYF.

CDR3 in amino acids: CASSFSPRHRPVRERSSYEQYF. The CDR3 DNA sequence: TGTGCCAGCAGTTTCAGTCCGCGGCACCGGCCGGTCCGGGAGAGGAGCTCTTACGAGCAGTACTTC. V gene TRBV27 combines with J gene TRBJ2-7, with D possibly TRBD2 on 6 matching bases. This CDR3 has 22 amino acids. V was clipped by 3 bases and J by 4 bases, with 37 bases between them. CDR1 is MNHEY, CDR2 SMNVEV, per germline (reference sequence).

The chain joins TRBV3-1 to TRBJ2-7; maybe TRBD2 (5 bases). The CDR3 extends over 15 amino acids. Trimming took 3 bases from V and 6 from J, leaving 18 bases between them. Germline CDR1 LGHDT, CDR2 YNNKEL (reference sequence). The CDR3 protein is CASSQAAVPRGEQYF. The CDR3 DNA sequence: TGTGCCAGCAGCCAGGCCGCAGTCCCCCGGGGCGAGCAGTACTTC.

The chain has TRBV12-3 or TRBV12-4 and TRBJ2-3, with 14 positions matching TRBD2. The CDR3 runs to 18 residues. With 3 bases clipped from V and 0 bases from J, the junction kept 5 bases outside the gene matches. In DNA, the CDR3 is TGTGCCAGCAGTTTCCGGACTAGCGGGGGGTCCAGCACAGATACGCAGTATTTT. It specifies CASSFRTSGGSSTDTQYF.